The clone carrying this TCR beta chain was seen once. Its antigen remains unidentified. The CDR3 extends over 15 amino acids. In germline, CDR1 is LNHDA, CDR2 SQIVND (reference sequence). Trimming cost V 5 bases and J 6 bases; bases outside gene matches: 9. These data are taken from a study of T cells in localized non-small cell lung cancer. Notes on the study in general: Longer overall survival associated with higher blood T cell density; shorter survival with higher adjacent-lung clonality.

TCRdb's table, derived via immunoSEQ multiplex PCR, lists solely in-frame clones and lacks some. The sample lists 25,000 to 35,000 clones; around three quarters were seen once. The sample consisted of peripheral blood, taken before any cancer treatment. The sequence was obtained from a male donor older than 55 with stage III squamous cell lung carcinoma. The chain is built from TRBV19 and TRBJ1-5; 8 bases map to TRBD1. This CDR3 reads CASSLRTGSSQPQHF. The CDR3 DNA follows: TGTGCCAGTAGTCTTAGGACAGGGTCGTCTCAGCCCCAGCATTTT.